This entry is about one T cell receptor (beta chain). Its antigen is currently unknown. These data are taken from a study of neoadjuvant anti-PD-1 for oral cavity cancer. Study information: Patients mostly received three to four biweekly nivolumab doses at 3 mg/kg before surgery. Patients without progression got a fourth dose around day 43. Study-wide results and limits: Only a few patients per response group were TCR-analyzed; validation needed.

Germline-derived CDR1 and CDR2 are SQVTM and ANQGSEA. V shed 7 bases and J shed 2 bases, with 9 bases lying between them. CDR3 length: 11 amino acids. Six replicates per PBMC sample, mostly from roughly 0.45 ug of genomic DNA. Profiled with immunoSEQ multiplex PCR; TCRdb holds only in-frame clones, not every one. The sample holds fewer than 20,000 clones, 60% to 80% seen once. Source: PBMCs, taken before nivolumab (anti-PD-1) treatment. V is TRBV29-1 and J is TRBJ2-7, with D unresolved. The sequence was collected from a person between 35 and 79 years old with oral cavity squamous cell carcinoma. CDR3 sequence: CSALTPYEQYF. CDR3 nucleotides: TGCAGCGCCCTGACCCCCTACGAGCAGTACTTC.